Below, one TCR beta chain is given with its context. What this receptor recognizes is not known. No much larger clone exists at a distance of one base, and base qualities are not known. To sequence the TCRbeta CDR3 region, genomic DNA was isolated from the sorted cells. TCRbeta CDR3 regions were sequenced using the immunoSEQ Assay. TCRdb mirrors the immuneACCESS table, restricted to in-frame sequences. Some clones are absent from its copies; in checked studies, under half trace to an unresolved V gene, and the reason for the others is unknown. The sample profile shows roughly 92,000 clones; under 95% of them were found once. The top ten clonotypes cover over 0.8% of the sample. This entry comes from a study of OX40 agonist ivuxolimab in advanced cancers. Background for the entire study: Ivuxolimab, which targeted the costimulatory receptor OX40 (CD134), was an agonistic, fully human IgG2 monoclonal antibody. Intravenous ivuxolimab was administered to patients every 2 weeks at six dose levels: 0.01, 0.1, 0.3, 1.5, 3 and 10 mg/kg. Of the roughly 52 dose-escalation patients, hepatocellular carcinoma was present in approximately 20, melanoma in around 15, renal cell carcinoma in 9 and head and neck cancer in 9. The dose-escalation cohort was roughly 80% male with a mean age of 60 years, ranging from roughly 20 to 80. Patients were allowed to have had prior anti-PD-1, anti-PD-L1 or anti-CTLA-4 therapy, and approximately 40% of the dose-escalation patients had been treated with checkpoint inhibitors. Partial responses occurred in three dose-escalation patients: two with cutaneous melanoma and one with hepatocellular carcinoma. The purpose of peripheral TCRbeta sequencing was to test whether ivuxolimab changed TCR sequence diversity and led to clonal T-cell expansion. The monotherapy dose-escalation portion (N of about 49 patients) of the phase I ivuxolimab trial is reported in the paper. Broad study findings and their caveats: In the 0.1-3.0 mg/kg groups, partial responders were among the patients with the lowest normalized peripheral clonal expansion, particularly in CD8+ T cells. Low levels of normalized T-cell clonal expansion were also seen in some patients who did not respond. Clonal expansion of both CD4+ and CD8+ blood T cells was observed from baseline to week 6 at doses 0.1 to 3.0 mg/kg. The antigen specificity of the clonally expanded peripheral T cells was not determined. On average, CD8+ T cells showed more expanded clones than CD4+ T cells after ivuxolimab.

The CDR3 sequence holds 12 residues, the cysteine and phenylalanine included. Only CDR3 DNA remains: 36 bases, in frame from the first base. CDR1 and CDR2 (SGHAT, FQNNGV) derive from the germline V gene. Trimmed from V: 5 bases; trimmed from J: 15 bases; junction bases lacking a gene match: 10. Patients with autoimmune disease history or receiving systemic immunosuppression were excluded from the trial. Peripheral blood for TCR sequencing was drawn from every dose cohort at baseline, at cycle 4 day 1 and at cycle 7 day 1. Samples came from an open-label, multicenter, first-in-human phase I dose-escalation trial of ivuxolimab. Adults with locally advanced or metastatic melanoma, renal cell carcinoma, hepatocellular carcinoma or head and neck squamous cell carcinoma were enrolled in the trial. Before TCR sequencing, CD4+ T cells and CD8+ T cells from peripheral blood were sorted into separate populations.

Sequencing was performed on CD4+ or CD8+ T cells sorted from blood, taken in a trial of the OX40 agonist ivuxolimab. The source is an adult with an advanced solid tumor such as melanoma, head and neck, liver or kidney cancer. The sequence links TRBV11-2 to TRBJ2-1, with 7 bases in between that match TRBD1. The CDR3 amino acid sequence is: CASSVNRDRWFF. The nucleotide sequence reads as follows: TGTGCCAGCAGCGTAAACCGGGACAGATGGTTCTTC.